Below, one TCR beta chain is given with its context. This sample stems from a study of Ad26.COV2.S vaccination and SARS-CoV-2 variants. Sequencing used immunoSEQ multiplex PCR; TCRdb keeps in-frame clones, though not all of them. The table shows around 370,000 clones, with around 90% occurring only once. Germline CDR1 is LNHDA and CDR2 is SQIVND (reference sequence). CDR3 length: 15 amino acids. V was cut by 3 bases and J by 3 bases, with 13 bases left in between. V and J are TRBV19 and TRBJ2-3; D might be TRBD1 (5 bases). Sequencing was performed on peripheral blood, taken after recovery from COVID-19. This clonotype originated in a human donor who had recovered from COVID-19. CDR3 amino acids: CASSMAGIETDTQYF. The CDR3, as DNA: TGTGCCAGTAGTATGGCAGGGATAGAGACAGATACGCAGTATTTT. The full variable domain, its missing parts supplied by reference TRBV19 and TRBJ2-3, is DGGITQSPKYLFRKEGQNVTLSCEQNLNHDAMYWYRQDPGQGLRLIYYSQIVNDFQKGDIAEGYSVSREKKESFPLTVTSAQKNPTAFYLCASSMAGIETDTQYFGPGTRLTVL.